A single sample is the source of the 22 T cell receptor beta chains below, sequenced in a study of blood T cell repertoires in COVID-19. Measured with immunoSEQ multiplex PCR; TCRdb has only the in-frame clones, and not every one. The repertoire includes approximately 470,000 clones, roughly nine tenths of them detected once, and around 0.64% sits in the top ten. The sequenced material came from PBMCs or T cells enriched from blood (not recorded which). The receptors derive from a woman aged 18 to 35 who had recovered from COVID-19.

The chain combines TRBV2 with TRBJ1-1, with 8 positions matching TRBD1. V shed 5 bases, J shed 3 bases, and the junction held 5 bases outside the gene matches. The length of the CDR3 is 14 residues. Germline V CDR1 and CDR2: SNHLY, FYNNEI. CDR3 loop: CASSKETGDTEAFF. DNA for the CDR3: TGTGCCAGCAGTAAGGAGACAGGGGACACTGAAGCTTTCTTT.

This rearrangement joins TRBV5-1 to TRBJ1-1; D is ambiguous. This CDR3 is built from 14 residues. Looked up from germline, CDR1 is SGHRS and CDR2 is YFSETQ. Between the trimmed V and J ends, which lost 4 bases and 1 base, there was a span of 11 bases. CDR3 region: CASSPSGSNTEAFF. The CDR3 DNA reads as TGCGCCAGCAGCCCTTCGGGGTCGAACACTGAAGCTTTCTTT.

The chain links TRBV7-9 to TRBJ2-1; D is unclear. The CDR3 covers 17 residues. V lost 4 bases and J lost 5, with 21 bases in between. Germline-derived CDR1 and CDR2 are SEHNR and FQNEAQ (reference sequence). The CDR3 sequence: CASSSPSAASPDNEQFF. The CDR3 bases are TGTGCCAGCAGCTCACCCAGCGCCGCCAGCCCGGACAATGAGCAGTTCTTC.

The CDR3 DNA follows: TGTGCCTGGAGTCCCAGCGAAGAGACCCAGTACTTC. This sequence encodes CAWSPSEETQYF. The rearrangement joins TRBV30 to TRBJ2-5; D remains unclear. CDR3 length: 12 amino acids. Germline loops: CDR1 GTSNPN, CDR2 SVGIG (reference sequence). V lost 2 bases, J lost 3 bases, and 7 bases lay in between.

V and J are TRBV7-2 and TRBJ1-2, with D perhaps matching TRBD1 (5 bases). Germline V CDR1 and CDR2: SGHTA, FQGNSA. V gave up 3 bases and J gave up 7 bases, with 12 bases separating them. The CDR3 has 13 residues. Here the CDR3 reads CASSFLQGGGYTF. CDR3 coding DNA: TGTGCCAGCAGCTTCCTCCAGGGAGGTGGCTACACCTTC.

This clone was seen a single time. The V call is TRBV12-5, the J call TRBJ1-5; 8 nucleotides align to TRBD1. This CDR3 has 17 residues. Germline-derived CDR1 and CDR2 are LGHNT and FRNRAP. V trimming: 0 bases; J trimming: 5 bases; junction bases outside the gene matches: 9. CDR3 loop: CASGLVLGQGAYQPQHF. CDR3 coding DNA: TGTGCTAGTGGTTTGGTACTGGGGCAGGGGGCGTATCAGCCCCAGCATTTT.

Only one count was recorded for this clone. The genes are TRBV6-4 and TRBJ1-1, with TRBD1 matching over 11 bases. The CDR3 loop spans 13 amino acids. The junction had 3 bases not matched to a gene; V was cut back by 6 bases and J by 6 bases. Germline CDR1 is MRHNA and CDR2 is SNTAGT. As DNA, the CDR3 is TGTGCCAGCAGGGACAGGGGGCGAGCTGAAGCTTTCTTT. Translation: CASRDRGRAEAFF.

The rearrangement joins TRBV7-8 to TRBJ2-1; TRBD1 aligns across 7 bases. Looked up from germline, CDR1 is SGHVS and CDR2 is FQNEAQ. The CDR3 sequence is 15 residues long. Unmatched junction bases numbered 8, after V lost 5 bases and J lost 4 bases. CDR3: CASSPDRVLYNEQFF. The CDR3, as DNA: TGTGCCAGCAGCCCCGACAGGGTCCTGTACAATGAGCAGTTCTTC.

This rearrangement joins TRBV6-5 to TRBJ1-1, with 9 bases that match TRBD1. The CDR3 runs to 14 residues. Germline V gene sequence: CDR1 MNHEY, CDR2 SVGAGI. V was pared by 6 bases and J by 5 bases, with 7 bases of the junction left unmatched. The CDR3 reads CASRGDRVDTEAFF. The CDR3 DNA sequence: TGTGCCAGCAGGGGGGACAGGGTAGATACTGAAGCTTTCTTT.

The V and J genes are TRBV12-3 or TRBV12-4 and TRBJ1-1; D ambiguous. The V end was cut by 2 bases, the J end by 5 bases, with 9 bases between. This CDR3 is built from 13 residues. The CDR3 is CASSLIGETEAFF. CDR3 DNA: TGTGCCAGCAGTTTAATTGGAGAAACTGAAGCTTTCTTT.

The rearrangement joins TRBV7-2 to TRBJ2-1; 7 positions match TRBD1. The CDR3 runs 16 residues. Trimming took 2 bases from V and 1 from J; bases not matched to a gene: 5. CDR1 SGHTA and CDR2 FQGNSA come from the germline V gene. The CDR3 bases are TGTGCCAGCAGCTTACAGGGGGTTGGGTCCTACAATGAGCAGTTCTTC. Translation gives CASSLQGVGSYNEQFF.

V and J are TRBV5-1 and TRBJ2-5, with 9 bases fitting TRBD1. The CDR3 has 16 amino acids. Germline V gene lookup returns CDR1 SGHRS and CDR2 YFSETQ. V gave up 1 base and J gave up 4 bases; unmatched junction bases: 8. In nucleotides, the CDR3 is TGCGCCAGCAGCTTGCGCCGGGACAGGGTAGGAGAGACCCAGTACTTC. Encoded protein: CASSLRRDRVGETQYF.

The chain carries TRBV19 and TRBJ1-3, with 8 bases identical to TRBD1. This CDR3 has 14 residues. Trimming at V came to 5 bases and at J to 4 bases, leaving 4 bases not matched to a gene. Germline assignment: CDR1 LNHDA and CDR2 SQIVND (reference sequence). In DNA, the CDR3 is TGTGCCAGTAGTCAGGGGGCGGAGGGAAACACCATATATTTT. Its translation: CASSQGAEGNTIYF.

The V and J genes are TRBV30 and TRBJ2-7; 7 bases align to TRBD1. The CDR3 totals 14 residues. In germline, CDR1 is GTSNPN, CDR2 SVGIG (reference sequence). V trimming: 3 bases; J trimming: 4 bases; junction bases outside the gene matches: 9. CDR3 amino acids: CAWSRHAGGYEQYF. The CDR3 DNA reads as TGTGCCTGGAGCCGTCACGCAGGGGGATACGAGCAGTACTTC.

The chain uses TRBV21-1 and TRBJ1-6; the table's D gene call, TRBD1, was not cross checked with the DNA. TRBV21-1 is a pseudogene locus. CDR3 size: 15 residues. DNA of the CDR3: TGTGCCAGCAGCAAACGGGACAGGGGTAAAGCACCCCTCCACTTT. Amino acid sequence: CASSKRDRGKAPLHF.

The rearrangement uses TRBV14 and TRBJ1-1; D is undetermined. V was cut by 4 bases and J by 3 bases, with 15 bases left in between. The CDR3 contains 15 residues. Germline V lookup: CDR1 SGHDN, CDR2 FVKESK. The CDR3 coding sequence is TGTGCCAGCAGCCGTCCCGGGGTCCCGGACACTGAAGCTTTCTTT. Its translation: CASSRPGVPDTEAFF.

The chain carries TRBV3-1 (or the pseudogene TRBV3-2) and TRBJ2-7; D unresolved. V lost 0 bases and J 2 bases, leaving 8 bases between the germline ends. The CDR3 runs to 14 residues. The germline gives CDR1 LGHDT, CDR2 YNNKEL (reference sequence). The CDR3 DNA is TGTGCCAGCAGCCAAGACCCCAGCGCCTACGAGCAGTACTTC. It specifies CASSQDPSAYEQYF.

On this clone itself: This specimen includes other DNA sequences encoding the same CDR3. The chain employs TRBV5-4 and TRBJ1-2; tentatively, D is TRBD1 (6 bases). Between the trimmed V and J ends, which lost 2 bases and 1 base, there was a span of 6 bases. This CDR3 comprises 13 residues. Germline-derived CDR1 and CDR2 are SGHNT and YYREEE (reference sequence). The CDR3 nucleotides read TGTGCCAGCAGCTTAGGGGGTAACTATGGCTACACCTTC. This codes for CASSLGGNYGYTF.

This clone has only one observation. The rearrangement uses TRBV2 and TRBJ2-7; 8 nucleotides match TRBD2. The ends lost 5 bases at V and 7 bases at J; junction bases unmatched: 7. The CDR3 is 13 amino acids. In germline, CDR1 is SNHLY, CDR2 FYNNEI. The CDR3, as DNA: TGTGCCAGCAGTTTAGCGGGAATGAGAGAGCAGTACTTC. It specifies CASSLAGMREQYF. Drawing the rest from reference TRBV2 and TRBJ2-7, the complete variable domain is EPEVTQTPSHQVTQMGQEVILRCVPISNHLYFYWYRQILGQKVEFLVSFYNNEISEKSEIFDDQFSVERPDGSNFTLKIRSTKLEDSAMYFCASSLAGMREQYFGPGTRLTVT.

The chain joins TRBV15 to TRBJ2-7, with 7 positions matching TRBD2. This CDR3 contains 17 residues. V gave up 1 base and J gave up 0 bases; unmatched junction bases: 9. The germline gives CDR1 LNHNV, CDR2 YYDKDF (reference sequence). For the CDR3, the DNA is TGTGCCACCAGCAGAGGACGAGGGAGGGCGGGCTCCTACGAGCAGTACTTC. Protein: CATSRGRGRAGSYEQYF.

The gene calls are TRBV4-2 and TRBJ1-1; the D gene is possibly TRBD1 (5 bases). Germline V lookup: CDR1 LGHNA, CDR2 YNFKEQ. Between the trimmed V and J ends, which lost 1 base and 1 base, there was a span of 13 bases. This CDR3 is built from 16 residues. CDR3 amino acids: CASSQAVGEGNTEAFF. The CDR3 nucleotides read TGTGCCAGCAGCCAAGCCGTAGGGGAGGGGAACACTGAAGCTTTCTTT.

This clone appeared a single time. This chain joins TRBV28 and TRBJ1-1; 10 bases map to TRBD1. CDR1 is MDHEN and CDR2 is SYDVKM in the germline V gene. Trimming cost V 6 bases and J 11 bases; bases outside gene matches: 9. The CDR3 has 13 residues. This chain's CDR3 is CASRYPDRGPAFF. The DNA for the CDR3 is TGTGCCAGCAGGTATCCTGACAGGGGGCCTGCTTTCTTT.